The 26 T cell receptor beta chains presented below share a single source sample, sequenced in a study of blood T cell repertoires in COVID-19. TCRdb keeps only in-frame clones here, not all; method: immunoSEQ multiplex PCR. The sample records about 290,000 clones, over 80% being singletons. Input material: peripheral blood. All receptors derive from a woman aged 50 to 65 with active or convalescent COVID-19.

The chain has TRBV7-9 and TRBJ1-1; no firm D call. The CDR3 sequence is 14 residues long. CDR1 and CDR2 from the germline V gene are SEHNR and FQNEAQ (reference sequence). Trimming cost V 5 bases and J 2 bases, with 12 bases left between them. The CDR3 coding sequence is TGTGCCAGCAGCACAAAAGACTCAAACACTGAAGCTTTCTTT. Translated, it gives CASSTKDSNTEAFF.

This clone was detected only once. The genes are TRBV29-1 and TRBJ1-1; TRBD1 matches 8 bases. The J segment lost 6 bases and the V segment lost 5 bases, leaving 11 bases of the junction unmatched. The CDR3 contains 14 residues. CDR1 is SQVTM, CDR2 ANQGSEA, per germline. In nucleotides, the CDR3 is TGCAGCGTTAAACCCCAGGGGGCAATTCCTGAAGCTTTCTTT. Protein product: CSVKPQGAIPEAFF.

V is TRBV6-6 and J is TRBJ2-7, with 12 positions matching TRBD2. J was trimmed by 5 bases and V by 2 bases; bases with no gene match: 4. The CDR3 spans 15 residues. Germline CDR1 is MNHNY and CDR2 is SVGAGI (reference sequence). The CDR3 protein is CASSYATSGSNEQYF. The CDR3 DNA reads as TGTGCCAGCAGTTACGCGACTAGCGGGAGTAACGAGCAGTACTTC.

The V call is TRBV27, the J call TRBJ1-1, with 9 nucleotides matching TRBD1. Germline V gene lookup returns CDR1 MNHEY and CDR2 SMNVEV (reference sequence). With V trimmed by 6 bases and J by 4 bases, 12 bases remained unmatched. The length of the CDR3 is 16 residues. The CDR3 here is CASSRPTGGRVTEAFF. CDR3 in DNA: TGTGCCAGCAGCCGCCCGACAGGGGGAAGGGTCACTGAAGCTTTCTTT.

This chain links TRBV7-3 with TRBJ1-2; D ambiguous. The CDR3 sequence is 13 residues long. The V end was cut by 2 bases, the J end by 3 bases, with 7 bases between. Germline V lookup: CDR1 SGHTA, CDR2 FQGTGA. The CDR3 is CASSLGGYYGYTF. CDR3 nucleotide sequence: TGTGCCAGCAGCTTAGGAGGTTACTATGGCTACACCTTC.

V gene TRBV28 combines with J gene TRBJ1-3; weak D call: TRBD1 (6 bases). From germline, CDR1 is MDHEN and CDR2 SYDVKM. V was trimmed by 5 bases and J by 4 bases, leaving 12 bases between them. CDR3 size: 14 residues. CDR3: CASSPTGYGNTIYF. CDR3 bases: TGTGCCAGCAGTCCCACAGGGTACGGAAACACCATATATTTT.

The genes are TRBV13 and TRBJ2-3, with D maybe TRBD1 (6 bases). The V gene's germline CDR1 is PRHDT and CDR2 FYEKMQ (reference sequence). The CDR3 covers 14 residues. V lost 2 bases and J 4 bases, leaving 10 bases between the germline ends. The chain's CDR3 is CASSLFRGADTQYF. The CDR3 DNA is TGTGCCAGCAGCTTATTCAGGGGCGCAGATACGCAGTATTTT. Together with reference TRBV13 and TRBJ2-3, the CDR3 gives the full variable domain: AAGVIQSPRHLIKEKRETATLKCYPIPRHDTVYWYQQGPGQDPQFLISFYEKMQSDKGSIPDRFSAQQFSDYHSELNMSSLELGDSALYFCASSLFRGADTQYFGPGTRLTVL.

This rearrangement joins TRBV28 to TRBJ2-6; 9 bases match TRBD1. Germline V lookup: CDR1 MDHEN, CDR2 SYDVKM. The CDR3 consists of 15 residues. V dropped 7 bases and J dropped 2; count of bases not matched to a gene: 3. The chain's CDR3 is CASTTGGAGANVLTF. CDR3 in DNA: TGTGCCAGCACAACAGGGGGCGCTGGGGCCAACGTCCTGACTTTC. Drawing the rest from reference TRBV28 and TRBJ2-6, the complete variable domain is DVKVTQSSRYLVKRTGEKVFLECVQDMDHENMFWYRQDPGLGLRLIYFSYDVKMKEKGDIPEGYSVSREKKERFSLILESASTNQTSMYLCASTTGGAGANVLTFGAGSRLTVL.

This clone was seen a few times. This chain joins TRBV24-1 and TRBJ2-1; 11 positions agree with TRBD2. J lost 11 bases, V lost 4 bases, and 6 bases had no gene match. This CDR3 spans 14 amino acids. Germline CDR1 and CDR2: KGHDR and SFDVKD. CDR3 DNA sequence: TGTGCCACCAGTGACCCTGGGACTAGCGGCAAGCAGTTCTTC. Translating it yields CATSDPGTSGKQFF.

The V call is TRBV2, the J call TRBJ2-3; 10 nucleotides align to TRBD1. Germline V CDR1 and CDR2: SNHLY, FYNNEI. Losses at the gene ends were 7 bases for V and 6 bases for J; bases not matched to a gene: 13. This CDR3 is built from 16 residues. The CDR3 DNA reads as TGTGCCAGCATGGGTGGCCGGGACAGGGGCTGGGATACGCAGTATTTT. It specifies CASMGGRDRGWDTQYF.

The V gene is TRBV2, the J gene TRBJ1-6; TRBD1 aligns across 10 bases. The germline gives CDR1 SNHLY, CDR2 FYNNEI. The CDR3 is made up of 23 amino acids. V dropped 3 bases and J dropped 9; count of bases not matched to a gene: 29. CDR3 protein: CASSELVAVARTGGPSFRSPLHF. In DNA form, the CDR3 reads TGTGCCAGCAGTGAGCTCGTTGCGGTTGCACGGACAGGGGGTCCCTCGTTCCGTTCACCCCTCCACTTT.

CDR3 amino acids: CASSYPGTSGIEQFF. CDR3 coding DNA: TGTGCCAGCAGCTATCCCGGGACTAGCGGGATCGAGCAGTTCTTC. The chain combines TRBV3-1 (or the pseudogene TRBV3-2) with TRBJ2-1; TRBD2 matches 13 bases. This CDR3 is built from 15 residues. The ends lost 5 bases at V and 10 bases at J; junction bases unmatched: 8. Per the germline V gene, CDR1 is LGHDT and CDR2 is YNNKEL (reference sequence).

In regard to this clone: Other DNA sequences in this sample translate to the same CDR3. CDR3 in amino acids: CSAGAETQYF. In nucleotides, the CDR3 is TGCAGTGCTGGGGCAGAGACCCAGTACTTC. The chain combines TRBV20-1 with TRBJ2-5; weak D call: TRBD1 (5 bases). V lost 5 bases and J lost 4, with 5 bases in between. Per germline, CDR1 DFQATT and CDR2 SNEGSKA (reference sequence). The CDR3 contains 10 residues.

The chain links TRBV3-1 (or the pseudogene TRBV3-2) to TRBJ2-7, with 8 positions matching TRBD1. Per the germline V gene, CDR1 is LGHDT and CDR2 is YNNKEL (reference sequence). With V trimmed by 4 bases and J by 5 bases, 10 bases remained unmatched. This CDR3 spans 15 amino acids. CDR3 sequence reads: CASSPRTGRIHEQYF. CDR3 in DNA: TGTGCCAGCAGCCCCCGGACAGGGAGGATCCACGAGCAGTACTTC.

The V and J genes are TRBV6-4 and TRBJ1-6, with D tentatively TRBD1 (5 bases). The V gene's germline CDR1 is MRHNA and CDR2 SNTAGT. The CDR3 extends over 14 amino acids. V lost 4 bases and J lost 6, with 10 bases in between. CDR3 coding DNA: TGTGCCAGCAGTGTAGGACAAGTTAATTCACCCCTCCACTTT. Amino acid sequence: CASSVGQVNSPLHF.

The chain has TRBV28 and TRBJ2-4; perhaps TRBD1 as D (6 bases). Per germline, CDR1 MDHEN and CDR2 SYDVKM. CDR3 size: 15 residues. V lost 6 bases and J 0 bases, leaving 12 bases between the germline ends. CDR3 amino acids: CASSLRGGAKNIQYF. DNA for the CDR3: TGTGCCAGCAGCTTGAGAGGGGGAGCCAAAAACATTCAGTACTTC.

This clone was seen a handful of times. This rearrangement joins TRBV18 to TRBJ1-2, with D possibly TRBD1 on 5 matching bases. The CDR3 sequence is 13 residues long. V was trimmed by 1 base and J by 5 bases, leaving 8 bases between them. The V gene's germline CDR1 is KGHSH and CDR2 LQKENI. The CDR3 reads CASSPQGRYGYTF. The CDR3 region has the DNA TGTGCCAGCTCACCACAGGGGCGGTATGGCTACACCTTC.

CDR3 loop: CASSQNPGLMNTEAFF. As DNA, the CDR3 is TGCGCCAGCAGCCAAAACCCGGGTCTCATGAACACTGAAGCTTTCTTT. The chain uses TRBV4-1 and TRBJ1-1; no reliable D call. The V gene lost 2 bases and the J gene lost 0 bases, with 13 bases spanning the gap. CDR3 length: 16 residues. Per germline, CDR1 MGHRA and CDR2 YSYEKL.

The chain is built from TRBV6-4 and TRBJ1-5; the D is unclear. Germline-derived CDR1 and CDR2 are MRHNA and SNTAGT. The CDR3 has 13 amino acids. V dropped 6 bases and J dropped 5 bases, with 11 bases sitting between them. The CDR3 is CASSREVDQPQHF. The CDR3 DNA sequence: TGTGCCAGCAGCCGGGAGGTGGATCAGCCCCAGCATTTT.

This chain links TRBV4-2 with TRBJ2-7; 10 bases agree with TRBD2. The V gene end was trimmed by 6 bases and the J gene end by 4 bases; junction bases not matched to a gene: 15. The germline V gene has CDR1 LGHNA and CDR2 YNFKEQ. The CDR3 consists of 17 residues. CDR3 nucleotides: TGTGCCAGCAGTCTTCAGGCGCTAGCGGGAGTCCCTTACGAGCAGTACTTC. Residues: CASSLQALAGVPYEQYF.

The chain combines TRBV6-5 with TRBJ2-7; D call uncertain. CDR1 and CDR2 from the germline V gene are MNHEY and SVGAGI. V was pared by 0 bases and J by 2 bases, with 11 bases between. The CDR3 has 15 residues. CDR3 sequence reads: CASSYSSGFPYEQYF. The DNA of the CDR3 is TGTGCCAGCAGTTACTCATCTGGCTTCCCCTACGAGCAGTACTTC.

The chain uses TRBV4-1 and TRBJ2-2; D might be TRBD1 (5 bases). V lost 0 bases to trimming and J lost 6 bases, with 11 bases between them. From germline, CDR1 is MGHRA and CDR2 YSYEKL. The CDR3 is made up of 15 amino acids. The DNA of the CDR3 is TGCGCCAGCAGCCAAGACCCAGGGTCGGCCGGGGAGCTGTTTTTT. Protein product: CASSQDPGSAGELFF.

J is TRBJ2-5 and V is TRBV28; D ambiguous. Germline CDR1 is MDHEN and CDR2 is SYDVKM. The CDR3 length is 10 residues. V was pared by 8 bases and J by 5 bases, with 6 bases between. The CDR3 sequence is CASALETQYF. The CDR3, as DNA: TGTGCCAGCGCGTTGGAGACCCAGTACTTC.

The rearrangement uses TRBV5-5 and TRBJ1-2; 7 positions agree with TRBD1. The CDR3 totals 14 residues. Trimming took 4 bases from V and 2 from J; bases not matched to a gene: 5. The V gene's germline CDR1 is SGHKS and CDR2 YYEKEE (reference sequence). CDR3 sequence reads: CASSPDRKNYGYTF. The CDR3 coding sequence is TGTGCCAGCAGCCCGGACAGGAAGAACTATGGCTACACCTTC.

This chain uses TRBV5-5 with TRBJ2-7; 8 bases match TRBD2. Germline CDR1 reads SGHKS; CDR2 reads YYEKEE (reference sequence). After removal of 2 bases from V and 4 bases from J, the junction contained 8 bases not matched to a gene. The CDR3 contains 15 residues. The CDR3, as DNA: TGTGCCAGCAGCTTCTTGGGACTAGGGGTGTACGAGCAGTACTTC. Encoded protein: CASSFLGLGVYEQYF.

V gene TRBV15 combines with J gene TRBJ1-2; 10 nucleotides align to TRBD1. The V segment lost 5 bases and the J segment 6 bases; nucleotides outside the gene matches: 12. The CDR3 loop spans 16 amino acids. From germline, CDR1 is LNHNV and CDR2 YYDKDF (reference sequence). The CDR3 nucleotides are TGTGCCACCAGCGCCCGACAGGGGGCGCGGGATCATGGCTACACCTTC. Translation: CATSARQGARDHGYTF. Drawing the rest from reference TRBV15 and TRBJ1-2, the complete variable domain is DAMVIQNPRYQVTQFGKPVTLSCSQTLNHNVMYWYQQKSSQAPKLLFHYYDKDFNNEADTPDNFQSRRPNTSFCFLDIRSPGLGDTAMYLCATSARQGARDHGYTFGSGTRLTVV.